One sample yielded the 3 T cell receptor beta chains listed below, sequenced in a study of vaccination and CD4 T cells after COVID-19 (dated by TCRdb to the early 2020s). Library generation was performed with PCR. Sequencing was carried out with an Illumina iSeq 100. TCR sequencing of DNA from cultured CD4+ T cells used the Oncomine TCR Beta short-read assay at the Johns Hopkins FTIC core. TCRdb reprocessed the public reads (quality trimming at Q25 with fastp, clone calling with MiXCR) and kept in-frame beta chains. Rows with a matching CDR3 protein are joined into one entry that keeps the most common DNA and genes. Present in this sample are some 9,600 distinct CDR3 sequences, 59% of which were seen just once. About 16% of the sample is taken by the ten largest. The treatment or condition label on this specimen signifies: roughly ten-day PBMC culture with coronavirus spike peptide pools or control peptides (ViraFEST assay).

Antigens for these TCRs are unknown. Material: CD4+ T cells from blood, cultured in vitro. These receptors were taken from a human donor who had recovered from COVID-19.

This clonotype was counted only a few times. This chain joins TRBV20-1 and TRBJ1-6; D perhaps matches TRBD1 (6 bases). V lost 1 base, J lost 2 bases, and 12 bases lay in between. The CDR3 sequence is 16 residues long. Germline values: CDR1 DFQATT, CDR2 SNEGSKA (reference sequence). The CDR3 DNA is TGCAGTGCTAGAGGAGGGGGGGCGACCTATAATTCACCCCTCCACTTT. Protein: CSARGGGATYNSPLHF.

CDR3 DNA sequence: TGTGCCAGCAACGCAAACCTCCATCAGCCCCAGCATTTT. It codes for CASNANLHQPQHF. This chain links TRBV6-1 with TRBJ1-5; D not resolved. V lost 7 bases, J lost 5 bases, and 12 bases lay in between. The CDR3 is 13 amino acids. Germline CDR1 and CDR2: MNHNS and SASEGT.

The CDR3 DNA reads TGTGCCAGCAACCCGGCGAGGGTGACAGATACGCAGTATTTT. Its protein product is CASNPARVTDTQYF. This sequence joins TRBV7-9 and TRBJ2-3; a weak D match, TRBD2 (5 bases). V was pared by 7 bases and J by 3 bases, with 14 bases between. The germline V gene encodes CDR1 SEHNR and CDR2 FQNEAQ (reference sequence). CDR3 length: 14 residues.